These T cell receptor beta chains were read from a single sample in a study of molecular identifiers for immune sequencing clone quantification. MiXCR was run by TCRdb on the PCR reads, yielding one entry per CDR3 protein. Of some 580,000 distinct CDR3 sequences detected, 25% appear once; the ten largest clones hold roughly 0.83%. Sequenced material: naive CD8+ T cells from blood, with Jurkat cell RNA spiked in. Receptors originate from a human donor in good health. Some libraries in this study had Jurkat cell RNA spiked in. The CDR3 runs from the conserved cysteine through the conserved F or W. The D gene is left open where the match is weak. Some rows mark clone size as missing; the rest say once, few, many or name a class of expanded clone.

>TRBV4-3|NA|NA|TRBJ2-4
TGCGCCAGCAGCCAAGAGTTTCCAGGGAAAAACATTCAGTACTTC
CASSQEFPGKNIQYF
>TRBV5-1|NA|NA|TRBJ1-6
TGCGCCAGCAGCTTCCTTGGAGCAAGCTCCTATAATTCACCCCTCCACTTT
CASSFLGASSYNSPLHF
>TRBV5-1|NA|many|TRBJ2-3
TGCGCCAGCAGCATGACCGGGCAAATCACAGATACGCAGTATTTT
CASSMTGQITDTQYF
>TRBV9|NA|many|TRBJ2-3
TGTGCCAGCAGCGTAGGAGGGGTAGCATCAGCAGATACGCAGTATTTT
CASSVGGVASADTQYF
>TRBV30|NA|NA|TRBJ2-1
TGTGCCTGGATTCGGGGATTCGGTGAGCAGTTCTTC
CAWIRGFGEQFF
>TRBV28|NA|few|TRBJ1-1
TGTGCCAGCAGCCCTCCCCGTGAGGCAGTGAACACTGAAGCTTTCTTT
CASSPPREAVNTEAFF
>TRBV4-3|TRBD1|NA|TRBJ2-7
TGCGCCAGCAGCCAAGACCGGTCTTCAGGGGGTTACGAGCGGTACTTC
CASSQDRSSGGYERYF
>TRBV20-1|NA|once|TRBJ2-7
TGCAGTGCTAGAGATAGGTCAGCCGTTTTATCATACGAGCAGTACTTC
CSARDRSAVLSYEQYF
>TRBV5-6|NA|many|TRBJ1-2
TGTGCCAGCAGCTTGTTGCAGGCGGGCCCGAACTATGGCTACACCTTC
CASSLLQAGPNYGYTF
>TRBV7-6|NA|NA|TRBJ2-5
TGTGCCAGCAGCCTACCAAGCGAAGAAGAGACCCACTACTTC
CASSLPSEEETHYF
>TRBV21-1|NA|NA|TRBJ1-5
TGTGCCAGCAGCAAAGCCAGGGCTACAAGGAAGCCCCAGCATTTT
CASSKARATRKPQHF
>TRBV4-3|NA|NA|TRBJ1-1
TGCGCCAGCAGCCAAGATTGGGGGCTTAGCACTGAAGCTTTCTTT
CASSQDWGLSTEAFF
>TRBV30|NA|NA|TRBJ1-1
TGTGCCTGGAGTGTAGTAGGGAACACTGAAGCTTTCTTT
CAWSVVGNTEAFF
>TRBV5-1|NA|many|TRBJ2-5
TGCGCCAGCACCCCCGGAGGAGGAGAGACCCAGTACTTC
CASTPGGGETQYF
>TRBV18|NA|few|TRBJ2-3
TGTGCCAGCTCACCAGCGGAGGATACGCAGTATTTT
CASSPAEDTQYF
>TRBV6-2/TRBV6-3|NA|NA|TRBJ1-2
TGTGCCAGCAGTTACTGGACAATTCAACCGGGCTACACCTTC
CASSYWTIQPGYTF
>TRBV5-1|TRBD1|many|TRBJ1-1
TGCGCCAGCAGCTTTCGACAGGGTGCTGAAGCTTTCTTT
CASSFRQGAEAFF
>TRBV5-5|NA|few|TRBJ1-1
TGTGCCAGCACCCCGGTCGGGTGGCAGGAAGCTTTCTTT
CASTPVGWQEAFF
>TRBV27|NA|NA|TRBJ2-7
TGTGCCAGCAGTAATTTGGGTAGGGGGGGGCCTCTCGAGCAGTACTTC
CASSNLGRGGPLEQYF
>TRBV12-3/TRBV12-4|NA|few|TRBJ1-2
TGTGCCAGCAGCTACGGACAGACTACCAATTTAGATGGCTACACCTTC
CASSYGQTTNLDGYTF
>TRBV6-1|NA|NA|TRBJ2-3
TGTGCCAGCAGTGAAAGGCGTTGGTTGAGCACAGATACGCAGTATTTT
CASSERRWLSTDTQYF
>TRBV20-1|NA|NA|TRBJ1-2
TGCAGTGCTAGTTTTTCCCAGAGCCCTAACTATGGCTACACCTTC
CSASFSQSPNYGYTF
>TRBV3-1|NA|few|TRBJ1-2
TGTGCCAGCAGCCAAGTGCTAGAAGCGAACTATGGCTACACCTTC
CASSQVLEANYGYTF
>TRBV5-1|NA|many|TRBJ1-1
TGCGCCAGCAGCTTGGACGCGGAGACAATGAACACTGAAGCTTTCTTT
CASSLDAETMNTEAFF
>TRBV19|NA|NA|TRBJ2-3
TGTGCCAGTAGTATACAGAGTACGCAGTATTTT
CASSIQSTQYF
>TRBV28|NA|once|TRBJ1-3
TGTGCCAGCAGTTCCCCAAGGGGGAAAGGAAACACCTTATATTTT
CASSSPRGKGNTLYF
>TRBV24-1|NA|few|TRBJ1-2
TGTGCCACCAGTGATTTGAATGGCTACACCTTC
CATSDLNGYTF
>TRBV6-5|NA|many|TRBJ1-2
TGTGCCAGCAGTTACTCGCAAGGGGCTGTAGGCTACACCTTC
CASSYSQGAVGYTF
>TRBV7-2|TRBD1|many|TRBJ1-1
TGTGCCAGCAGCTTATCGGACAGGGAGCTTGAAGCTTTCTTT
CASSLSDRELEAFF
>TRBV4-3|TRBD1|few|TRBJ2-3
TGCGCCAGCAGCCAAGAGAAGGGGGCCCGGAACGCAGATACGCAGTATTTT
CASSQEKGARNADTQYF
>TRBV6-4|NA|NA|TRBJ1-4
TGTGCCAGCAGTGCCCTGGCCCCGAGGGGTGAAAAACTGTTTTTT
CASSALAPRGEKLFF
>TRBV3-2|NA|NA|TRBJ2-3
TGTGCCAGCAGCCCCACCGGTGAGAGACAGGGGCGAGGGACAGATACGCAGTATTTT
CASSPTGERQGRGTDTQYF
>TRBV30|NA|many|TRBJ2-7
TGTGCCTGGAGTTCCGTTTATGGGGAGCAGTACTTC
CAWSSVYGEQYF
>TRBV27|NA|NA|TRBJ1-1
TGTGCCAGCAGCCCCCTACCTCAGGAAGCTGAAGCTTTCTTT
CASSPLPQEAEAFF
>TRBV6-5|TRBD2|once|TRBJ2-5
TGTGCCAGCAGTTACTCGCCGGGGGGGAGTCAAGAGCCCCAGTACTTC
CASSYSPGGSQEPQYF
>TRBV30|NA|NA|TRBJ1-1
TGTGCCTGGAGTGTAGATTCACGGTTTGAAGCTATCTTT
CAWSVDSRFEAIF
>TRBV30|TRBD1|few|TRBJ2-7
TGTGCCTGGAGTCTGGGACAGGGAAACGAGCAGTACTTC
CAWSLGQGNEQYF
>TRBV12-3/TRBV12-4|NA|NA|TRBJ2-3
TGTGCCAGCAGTTTTTCTTCAGATCCGCAGTATTTT
CASSFSSDPQYF
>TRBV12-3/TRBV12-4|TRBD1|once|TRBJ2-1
TGTGCCGGCAGCACGGGACAGTACAATGAGCAGTTCTTT
CAGSTGQYNEQFF
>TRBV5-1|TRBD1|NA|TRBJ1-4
TGCGCCAGCAGCTATATGGGGACAGGGGCTAATGAAAAACTGTTTTTT
CASSYMGTGANEKLFF
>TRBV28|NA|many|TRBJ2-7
TGTGCCAGCAGTTCGCGAAAGCCCGACAGGATCAACTACGAGCAGTACTTC
CASSSRKPDRINYEQYF
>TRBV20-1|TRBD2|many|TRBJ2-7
TGCAGTGCAGTGGCACTAGCGGACTCCTACGAGCAGTACTTC
CSAVALADSYEQYF
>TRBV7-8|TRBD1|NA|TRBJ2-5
TGTGCCAGCAGCTTAGGGACAGGGAATTCCCAGTACTTC
CASSLGTGNSQYF
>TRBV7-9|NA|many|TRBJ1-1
TGTGCCAGCATCCTATATCAAGATATGAACACTGAAGCTTTCTTT
CASILYQDMNTEAFF
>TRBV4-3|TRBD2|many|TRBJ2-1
TGCGCCAGCAGCCAGGGGACTAGCGGGGTCAATGAGCAGTTCTTC
CASSQGTSGVNEQFF
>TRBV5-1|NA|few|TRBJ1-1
TGCGCCAGCAGGTACGGGTCGGACACTGAAGCTTTCTTT
CASRYGSDTEAFF
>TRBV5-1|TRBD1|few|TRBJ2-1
TGCGCCAGCAGCCCTGGACAGGGACCCAATGAGCAGTTCTTC
CASSPGQGPNEQFF
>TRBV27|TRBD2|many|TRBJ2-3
TGTGCCAGCAGTCCCCCGGGACTAGCGGGAGGAGGGACGCAGTATTTT
CASSPPGLAGGGTQYF
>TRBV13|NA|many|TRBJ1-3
TGTGCCAGCAGCTTCGGGCCGCTAAGCTCTGGAAACACCATATATTTT
CASSFGPLSSGNTIYF
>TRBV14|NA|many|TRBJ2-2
TGTGCCAGCAGCGGGCTAAGAGGGACGAACACCGGGGAGCTGTTTTTT
CASSGLRGTNTGELFF
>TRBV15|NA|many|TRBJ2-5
TGTGCCACCAGCAGAGATATGGCAGGAGAAGAGACCCAGTACTTC
CATSRDMAGEETQYF
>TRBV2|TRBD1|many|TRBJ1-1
TGTGCCAGCAGCGGGTTACCGGGACAGGGGGCCCATGAAGCTTTCTTT
CASSGLPGQGAHEAFF
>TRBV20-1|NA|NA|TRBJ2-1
TGCAGTGCTACCCGCCCTATGGGAGAGCAGTTCTTC
CSATRPMGEQFF
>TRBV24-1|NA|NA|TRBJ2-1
TGTGCCACCAGTGATCCACAGGCTCTTGGGGACAATGAGCAGTTCTTC
CATSDPQALGDNEQFF
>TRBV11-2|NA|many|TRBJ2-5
TGTGCCAGCACCCCACACGGCTACCAAGAGACCCAGTACTTC
CASTPHGYQETQYF
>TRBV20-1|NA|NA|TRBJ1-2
TGCAGTGCTAGAGATATAACGTTCTATGGCTACACCTTC
CSARDITFYGYTF
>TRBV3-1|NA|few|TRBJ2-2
TGTGCCAGCACCAGGGACCAGGAGGAGGAGCTGTTTTTT
CASTRDQEEELFF
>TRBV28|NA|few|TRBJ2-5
TGTGCCAGCAGTTTTTACATCCCGGAGACCCAGTACTTC
CASSFYIPETQYF
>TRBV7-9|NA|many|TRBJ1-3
TGTGCCAGCAGCTTTGAGGGCGCGGGCCAACGTTACGGAAACACCATATATTTT
CASSFEGAGQRYGNTIYF